This TCR beta chain was sequenced during a study of shared clonotypes between healthy human individuals. For the study at large: CD8 memory received one plate per donor, CD8 naive two, CD4 memory three and CD4 naive three.

This clone has at least ten counts. Other DNA sequences in the sample encode the same CDR3. Execution of the assay was at deep level. Assay used: immunoSEQ multiplex PCR; TCRdb lists only in-frame clones, some missing. The sample lists over a million clones, approximately 68% seen once, with 1.5% in the top ten. Trimming took 0 bases from V and 8 from J, leaving 14 bases between them. The CDR3 sequence is 14 residues long. In germline, CDR1 is SGDLS, CDR2 YYNGEE. This sequence originates from a young man in good health. The chain employs TRBV9 and TRBJ1-2; TRBD1 might be the D (5 bases). The sample taken for sequencing was memory CD4+ T cells sorted from blood. Subset defined: CD45RA-negative fraction. The CDR3, as DNA: TGTGCCAGCAGCGTAGAAAGGCCAGGGAGCGGCTACACCTTC. Encoded protein: CASSVERPGSGYTF. Full variable domain (rest looked up from reference TRBV9 and TRBJ1-2): DSGVTQTPKHLITATGQRVTLRCSPRSGDLSVYWYQQSLDQGLQFLIQYYNGEERAKGNILERFSAQQFPDLHSELNLSSLELGDSALYFCASSVERPGSGYTFGSGTRLTVV.